This T cell receptor (beta chain) was sequenced during a study of shared clonotypes between healthy human individuals. TCRdb's copy holds only in-frame clones and misses some; the assay was immunoSEQ multiplex PCR. The table has about 690,000 clones, 90% seen once; the top ten hold approximately 35%. Germline lookup yields CDR1 SNHLY and CDR2 FYNNEI. V lost 3 bases and J lost 7, with 15 bases in between. The CDR3 has 14 residues. The chain is built from TRBV2 and TRBJ1-1, with D unresolved. Sequencing was carried out using memory CD8+ T cells from PBMCs. The subset denotes: CD45RO+ cells pooled with CCR7-negative TemRA cells. The TCR was taken from a man aged 18-30 years in good health. Some clones in this sample may be carry-over from other donors' samples. The CDR3 region is CASSDRLRDVEAFF. The CDR3, as DNA: TGTGCCAGCAGTGATCGGCTTCGAGATGTTGAAGCTTTCTTT.